The 11 T cell receptor beta chains in this list originate from one sample, sequenced in a study of blood T cell repertoires in COVID-19. Assay used: immunoSEQ multiplex PCR; TCRdb lists only in-frame clones, some missing. The sample lists fewer than 180,000 clones, approximately 84% occurring once. Sequencing was carried out using peripheral blood. These receptors originate from a man in his 70s with acute or convalescent COVID-19.

The chain couples TRBV30 to TRBJ1-2; D perhaps matches TRBD1 (6 bases). Germline V CDR1 and CDR2: GTSNPN, SVGIG (reference sequence). There are 11 residues in the CDR3. Trimming stripped 2 bases from V and 7 bases from J, with 8 bases between. CDR3 nucleotides: TGTGCCTGGAGTCAGGGGTTTGGCTACACCTTC. Its translation: CAWSQGFGYTF.

Worth noting for this clone: The identical CDR3 is also encoded by other nucleotide sequences in the sample. The rearrangement joins TRBV12-3 or TRBV12-4 to TRBJ1-1; D perhaps matches TRBD1 (5 bases). Trimming removed 7 bases from V and 5 bases from J, with 11 bases in between. CDR3 length: 12 residues. Written as DNA, the CDR3 is TGTGCCAGCACCCGGCGGGGGACTGAAGCTTTCTTT. It codes for CASTRRGTEAFF.

This clone was seen only a few times. The CDR3 region is CSVVGQGGQPQHF. In DNA form, the CDR3 reads TGCAGCGTTGTGGGGCAGGGTGGACAGCCCCAGCATTTT. The chain has TRBV29-1 and TRBJ1-5, with D possibly TRBD1 on 5 matching bases. In germline, CDR1 is SQVTM, CDR2 ANQGSEA. With 4 bases removed from V and 7 bases from J, the gap between germline ends came to 14 bases. This CDR3 is built from 13 residues.

The V call is TRBV19, the J call TRBJ1-5; tentative D call: TRBD1 (6 bases). Germline V CDR1 and CDR2: LNHDA, SQIVND (reference sequence). The CDR3 is 15 residues long. Between the trimmed V and J ends, which lost 7 bases and 0 bases, there was a span of 13 bases. The chain's CDR3 is CASTAGAFSNQPQHF. CDR3 nucleotide sequence: TGTGCCAGTACGGCAGGGGCCTTTAGCAATCAGCCCCAGCATTTT. Filled out from reference TRBV19 and TRBJ1-5, the complete variable domain reads DGGITQSPKYLFRKEGQNVTLSCEQNLNHDAMYWYRQDPGQGLRLIYYSQIVNDFQKGDIAEGYSVSREKKESFPLTVTSAQKNPTAFYLCASTAGAFSNQPQHFGDGTRLSIL.

The chain couples TRBV10-3 to TRBJ1-5, with D possibly matching TRBD1 (5 bases). This CDR3 is built from 16 residues. Germline V lookup: CDR1 ENHRY, CDR2 SYGVKD. Trimming removed 2 bases from V and 1 base from J, with 12 bases in between. The DNA for the CDR3 is TGTGCCATCAGTGAGACTTCGGGGGGAAGCAATCAGCCCCAGCATTTT. Protein: CAISETSGGSNQPQHF.

CDR3 residues: CASSPRGANEKLFF. The CDR3 DNA follows: TGTGCCAGCTCACCAAGGGGTGCTAATGAAAAACTGTTTTTT. This chain uses TRBV18 with TRBJ1-4; D perhaps matches TRBD1 (5 bases). The V gene's germline CDR1 is KGHSH and CDR2 LQKENI. The V and J ends lost 2 bases and 3 bases respectively, with 7 bases between them. The CDR3 loop spans 14 amino acids. The full variable domain, completed using reference TRBV18 and TRBJ1-4, is NAGVMQNPRHLVRRRGQEARLRCSPMKGHSHVYWYRQLPEEGLKFMVYLQKENIIDESGMPKERFSAEFPKEGPSILRIQQVVRGDSAAYFCASSPRGANEKLFFGSGTQLSVL.

The chain couples TRBV30 to TRBJ1-4, with a possible D match to TRBD1 (6 bases). Germline CDR1 GTSNPN, CDR2 SVGIG (reference sequence). V lost 3 bases, J lost 5 bases, and 10 bases lay in between. The CDR3 has 13 amino acids. The CDR3 nucleotides are TGTGCCTGGAGAGGGCAGGGGAATGAAAAACTGTTTTTT. It yields the protein CAWRGQGNEKLFF.

The V and J genes are TRBV18 and TRBJ2-7; 11 nucleotides agree with TRBD2. This CDR3 has 16 residues. In germline, CDR1 is KGHSH, CDR2 LQKENI. After removal of 4 bases from V and 1 base from J, the junction contained 6 bases not matched to a gene. As DNA, the CDR3 is TGTGCCAGCTCACTACAGACTAGCGGGATTTCCTACGAGCAGTACTTC. This translates into CASSLQTSGISYEQYF.

The J gene is TRBJ2-1, the V gene TRBV7-2, with D tentatively TRBD2 (6 bases). The germline CDR1 and CDR2 sequences are SGHTA and FQGNSA. The V and J ends lost 1 base and 4 bases respectively, with 8 bases between them. This CDR3 is 14 amino acids long. The CDR3: CASSLDGRYNEQFF. The CDR3 bases are TGTGCCAGCAGCTTAGACGGGAGATACAATGAGCAGTTCTTC.

This chain joins TRBV29-1 and TRBJ2-1; 11 bases align to TRBD2. The CDR3 covers 18 residues. The germline gives CDR1 SQVTM, CDR2 ANQGSEA. With V trimmed by 4 bases and J by 0 bases, 11 bases remained unmatched. This CDR3 reads CSVAGALAGVTSYNEQFF. The CDR3 nucleotides are TGCAGCGTTGCGGGGGCACTAGCGGGGGTAACCTCCTACAATGAGCAGTTCTTC.

The chain carries TRBV7-6 and TRBJ2-2, with 8 bases identical to TRBD1. Per the germline V gene, CDR1 is SGHVS and CDR2 is FNYEAQ. Trimming cost V 5 bases and J 3 bases; bases outside gene matches: 5. The CDR3 runs 15 residues. The CDR3 sequence is CASSPTGADTGELFF. The CDR3 nucleotides read TGTGCCAGCAGCCCGACAGGGGCCGACACCGGGGAGCTGTTTTTT. Full variable domain (outside the CDR3, taken from reference TRBV7-6 and TRBJ2-2): GAGVSQSPRYKVTKRGQDVALRCDPISGHVSLYWYRQALGQGPEFLTYFNYEAQQDKSGLPNDRFSAERPEGSISTLTIQRTEQRDSAMYRCASSPTGADTGELFFGEGSRLTVL.